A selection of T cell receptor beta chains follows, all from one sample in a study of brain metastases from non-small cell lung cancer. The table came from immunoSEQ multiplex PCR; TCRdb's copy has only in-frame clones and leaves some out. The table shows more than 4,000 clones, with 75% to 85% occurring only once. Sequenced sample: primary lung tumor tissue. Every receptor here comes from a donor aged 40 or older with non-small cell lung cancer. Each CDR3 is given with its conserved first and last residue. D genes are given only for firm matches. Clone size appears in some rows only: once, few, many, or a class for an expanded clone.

CDR3: CASSDTARANVLTF
DNA: TGTGCCAGCAGTGATACGGCTCGGGCCAACGTCCTGACTTTC
J: TRBJ2-6
V: TRBV2
D: -
size: -

CDR3: CASSILAGYNEQFF
DNA: TGTGCCAGTAGTATACTGGCAGGGTATAATGAGCAGTTCTTC
J: TRBJ2-1
V: TRBV19
D: -
size: -

CDR3: CASSLGGTTNEKLFF
DNA: TGTGCCAGCAGTTTGGGGGGTACAACTAATGAAAAACTGTTTTTT
J: TRBJ1-4
V: TRBV28
D: -
size: few

CDR3: CAISETLLAGTASSYNEQFF
DNA: TGTGCCATCAGTGAGACTTTACTAGCGGGGACAGCTAGCTCCTACAATGAGCAGTTCTTC
J: TRBJ2-1
V: TRBV10-3
D: TRBD2
size: -

CDR3: CASSLYRVSKNIQYF
DNA: TGTGCCAGCAGCTTATACCGCGTAAGCAAAAACATTCAGTACTTC
J: TRBJ2-4
V: TRBV13
D: -
size: -

CDR3: CAISEGTDFYEQYF
DNA: TGTGCCATCAGTGAAGGGACGGATTTCTACGAGCAGTACTTC
J: TRBJ2-7
V: TRBV10-3
D: -
size: -

CDR3: CASRGLQGTGELFF
DNA: TGCGCCAGCAGGGGTCTTCAGGGGACCGGGGAGCTGTTTTTT
J: TRBJ2-2
V: TRBV5-1
D: -
size: -

CDR3: CASSPEVRTGRYEQYF
DNA: TGTGCCAGCAGCCCCGAGGTGCGGACAGGTCGGTACGAGCAGTACTTC
J: TRBJ2-7
V: TRBV7-9
D: TRBD1
size: once

CDR3: CASSPSAYLNEQFF
DNA: TGCGCCAGCAGCCCCTCGGCCTACCTCAATGAGCAGTTCTTC
J: TRBJ2-1
V: TRBV4-1
D: -
size: -

CDR3: CSVETGLAGDEQFF
DNA: TGCAGCGTTGAAACAGGACTAGCGGGAGATGAGCAGTTCTTC
J: TRBJ2-1
V: TRBV29-1
D: TRBD2
size: once

CDR3: CAWSVRGRWTFF
DNA: TGTGCCTGGAGTGTACGGGGACGCTGGACTTTCTTT
J: TRBJ1-1
V: TRBV30
D: -
size: -